These 18 T cell receptor beta chains came from one sample sequenced in a study of shared clonotypes between healthy human individuals. Here immunoSEQ multiplex PCR was the method, and the copy in TCRdb shows in-frame clones only, minus some. The sample carries about 1.5 million clones, 95% to 99% recorded once. Material for sequencing was naive CD4+ T cells sorted from blood. Indicated subset: CD45RA+ positively selected. These TCRs come from a man aged 30-40 years in good health.

V gene TRBV9 combines with J gene TRBJ2-1; 7 nucleotides line up with TRBD1. Germline V CDR1 and CDR2: SGDLS, YYNGEE. This CDR3 has 18 residues. With 3 bases clipped from V and 1 base from J, the junction kept 13 bases outside the gene matches. CDR3 DNA: TGTGCCAGCAGCGGGTCTGGACGGGGACAGAGTTCCTACAATGAGCAGTTCTTC. Translation: CASSGSGRGQSSYNEQFF.

The chain recombines TRBV30 with TRBJ2-3; the D call may be TRBD1 or TRBD2 (7 bases each). The germline V gene encodes CDR1 GTSNPN and CDR2 SVGIG (reference sequence). The CDR3 spans 15 residues. The V gene lost 3 bases and the J gene lost 5 bases, with 18 bases spanning the gap. The CDR3 is CAWSSGGGPVDTQYF. CDR3 sequence (DNA): TGTGCCTGGAGCTCAGGGGGAGGGCCTGTAGATACGCAGTATTTT.

V usage is TRBV10-2 and J usage is TRBJ2-7; D remains ambiguous. This CDR3 region has 11 residues. Germline loops: CDR1 WSHSY, CDR2 SAAADI. Deletions cut 8 bases from V and 0 bases from J, with 5 bases between. In DNA form, the CDR3 reads TGCGCCAGCTGCAACTCCTACGAGCAGTACTTC. It encodes CASCNSYEQYF.

V and J are TRBV11-2 and TRBJ2-1; the D is unclear. The CDR3 spans 16 residues. Germline CDR1 reads SGHAT; CDR2 reads FQNNGV. The ends were cut back, 1 base at V and 4 bases at J, with 14 bases in the middle. In DNA, the CDR3 is TGTGCCAGCAGCTTAGCCGGGCCGCCCGCATACAATGAGCAGTTCTTC. Its protein product is CASSLAGPPAYNEQFF.

For the CDR3, the DNA is TGTGCCAGCAGTACACTAGCGGGAGAGGTAGATACGCAGTATTTT. This encodes CASSTLAGEVDTQYF. This chain connects TRBV28 to TRBJ2-3, with 11 nucleotides matching TRBD2. Germline V lookup: CDR1 MDHEN, CDR2 SYDVKM. J lost 5 bases, V lost 5 bases, and 6 bases had no gene match. The CDR3 sequence is 15 residues long. Variable domain in full (rest from reference TRBV28 and TRBJ2-3): DVKVTQSSRYLVKRTGEKVFLECVQDMDHENMFWYRQDPGLGLRLIYFSYDVKMKEKGDIPEGYSVSREKKERFSLILESASTNQTSMYLCASSTLAGEVDTQYFGPGTRLTVL.

The genes are TRBV6-1 and TRBJ2-2; the D gene is possibly TRBD1 (6 bases). Germline lookup yields CDR1 MNHNS and CDR2 SASEGT. Trimming removed 4 bases from V and 2 bases from J, with 20 bases in between. The CDR3 length is 18 residues. DNA for the CDR3: TGTGCCAGCAGTGGGACCCTATTACAGGGAACTAACACCGGGGAGCTGTTTTTT. Protein: CASSGTLLQGTNTGELFF.

The chain employs TRBV21-1 and TRBJ2-5; the table's D call, TRBD1, was not checked against the DNA. TRBV21-1 is an annotated pseudogene. The CDR3 runs 16 residues. The CDR3 sequence: CATQEGNGTDQETQYF. The CDR3 coding sequence is TGTGCCACTCAAGAGGGGAACGGGACAGACCAAGAGACCCAGTACTTC.

The chain's CDR3 is CASSLKTGSGTEAFF. The CDR3 bases are TGTGCCAGCAGTTTAAAGACAGGGTCAGGAACTGAAGCTTTCTTT. The V and J genes are TRBV2 and TRBJ1-1, with TRBD1 identical over 7 bases. The length of the CDR3 is 15 residues. Germline V gene lookup returns CDR1 SNHLY and CDR2 FYNNEI. Germline trimming cut 5 bases from V and 5 bases from J; bases unmatched to any gene: 11.

The chain couples TRBV6-5 to TRBJ2-7, with D unresolved. V dropped 2 bases and J dropped 4 bases, with 6 bases sitting between them. The CDR3 extends over 12 amino acids. Germline V gene data show CDR1 as MNHEY and CDR2 as SVGAGI. CDR3 coding DNA: TGTGCCAGCAGTTACAGGGTTTACGAGCAGTACTTC. Residues: CASSYRVYEQYF.

J is TRBJ2-7 and V is TRBV5-1; D ambiguous. Germline CDR1 and CDR2: SGHRS and YFSETQ. CDR3 length: 14 residues. Trimming pared 4 bases from V and 1 base from J, leaving 12 bases between. The CDR3 nucleotides read TGCGCCAGCAGCAAGGGCACGAATTCCTACGAGCAGTACTTC. Translated: CASSKGTNSYEQYF.

J is TRBJ1-4 and V is TRBV2, with TRBD1 as a possible D gene (6 bases). V lost 1 base to trimming and J lost 14 bases, with 17 bases between them. Germline CDR1 reads SNHLY; CDR2 reads FYNNEI. This CDR3 is built from 14 residues. The CDR3 loop is CASSEEGGLEVLFF. CDR3 nucleotide sequence: TGTGCCAGCAGTGAAGAGGGGGGGTTGGAGGTCCTGTTTTTT.

The chain couples TRBV2 to TRBJ1-5; D may be TRBD1 (5 bases). V was shortened by 5 bases and J by 4 bases, with 9 bases between the two germline ends. The CDR3 covers 13 residues. Germline CDR1 and CDR2: SNHLY and FYNNEI. CDR3 amino acids: CASSPEGNQPQHF. The CDR3 coding sequence is TGTGCCAGCAGTCCCGAGGGGAATCAGCCCCAGCATTTT.

The V and J genes are TRBV6-6 and TRBJ2-7, with D possibly being TRBD2 (6 bases). Germline V gene data show CDR1 as MNHNY and CDR2 as SVGAGI (reference sequence). V was clipped by 4 bases and J by 6 bases, with 22 bases between them. CDR3 size: 16 residues. CDR3 residues: CASSWERAGAGIEQYF. The CDR3 DNA sequence: TGTGCCAGCAGTTGGGAAAGAGCGGGCGCCGGAATCGAGCAGTACTTC.

This chain connects TRBV5-1 to TRBJ2-5; D gene uncertain. This CDR3 has 14 amino acids. From germline, CDR1 is SGHRS and CDR2 YFSETQ. Trimming took 0 bases from V and 1 from J, leaving 7 bases between them. In nucleotides, the CDR3 is TGCGCCAGCAGCTTGGCTCGACCCCAAGAGACCCAGTACTTC. It specifies CASSLARPQETQYF. Variable domain in full (rest from reference TRBV5-1 and TRBJ2-5): KAGVTQTPRYLIKTRGQQVTLSCSPISGHRSVSWYQQTPGQGLQFLFEYFSETQRNKGNFPGRFSGRQFSNSRSEMNVSTLELGDSALYLCASSLARPQETQYFGPGTRLLVL.

On this clone itself: Other DNA sequences of this sample code for an identical CDR3. The genes are TRBV7-8 and TRBJ2-7; D gene ambiguous. V was trimmed by 5 bases and J by 3 bases, leaving 5 bases between them. Germline loops: CDR1 SGHVS, CDR2 FQNEAQ. CDR3 size: 11 residues. The CDR3 bases are TGTGCCAGCAGCCGGAGCTACGAGCAGTACTTC. Amino acids: CASSRSYEQYF.

The gene calls are TRBV7-2 and TRBJ2-1; D not resolved. This CDR3 spans 15 amino acids. Germline values: CDR1 SGHTA, CDR2 FQGNSA. The V gene lost 5 bases and the J gene lost 3 bases, with 14 bases spanning the gap. CDR3 loop: CASSTDGYSYNEQFF. CDR3 bases: TGTGCCAGCAGCACGGATGGGTATAGCTACAATGAGCAGTTCTTC.

The rearrangement uses TRBV21-1 and TRBJ2-1; the D call TRBD1 from the table was never checked on the DNA. TRBV21-1 is a documented pseudogene. The CDR3 has 15 residues. This CDR3 is CASSARDTGRDEQFF. The CDR3 coding sequence is TGTGCCAGCAGCGCCCGGGACACGGGCCGCGATGAGCAGTTCTTC.

As regards this clone: Other DNA sequences in this sample translate to the same CDR3. V and J are TRBV5-4 and TRBJ2-5, with no clear D. Germline V gives CDR1 SGHNT, CDR2 YYREEE (reference sequence). Trimming stripped 3 bases from V and 0 bases from J, with 3 bases between. The CDR3 runs 12 residues. CDR3 DNA sequence: TGTGCCAGCAGCTCGTACCAAGAGACCCAGTACTTC. This translates into CASSSYQETQYF.